This T cell receptor beta chain was captured by sequencing in a study of T cell responses to AZD1222 COVID-19 vaccine. Study context: Second-dose intervals of approximately 4 or approximately 12 weeks were pooled. Points from the study as a whole: Just 5 or 6 AZD1222 recipients tested seropositive at baseline. Dominant CD4 TCR responses targeted spike regions 160-218 and 743-854. The donor cohort was predominantly white British with a female majority, and clonal diversity may have been underestimated.

Details on this clone: No antigen is known for it.

The data were produced by immunoSEQ multiplex PCR, yet TCRdb's version contains in-frame clones alone and is incomplete. This table holds 65,000 to 100,000 clones, more than 70% found once. From germline, CDR1 is LGHDT and CDR2 YNNKEL (reference sequence). V was cut by 2 bases and J by 7 bases, with 11 bases left in between. The CDR3 spans 13 residues. The TCR sequence derives from an adult in good health. Sequenced material: peripheral blood, taken on day 0 of AZD1222 vaccination. The chain couples TRBV3-1 (or the pseudogene TRBV3-2) to TRBJ2-5; unclear D gene. In DNA, the CDR3 is TGTGCCAGCAGCCAAAGACATGACGGGACCCAGTACTTC. This sequence encodes CASSQRHDGTQYF.